A single sample is the source of the 25 T cell receptor beta chains below, sequenced in a study of blood T cell repertoires in COVID-19. Measured with immunoSEQ multiplex PCR; TCRdb has only the in-frame clones, and not every one. The sample lists 75,000 to 90,000 clones, 91% occurring once. The sequenced sample consisted of peripheral blood. The source of these receptors is a woman between 50 and 59 years old in a cohort sampled during active COVID-19.

This clone was counted once. The chain has TRBV6-7 and TRBJ1-2, with D unresolved. TRBV6-7 is known as an ORF, though its function is uncertain. V was trimmed by 7 bases and J by 8 bases, leaving 29 bases between them. CDR3 size: 17 residues. CDR3 in DNA: TGTGCCAGCACCACTCCCCCCCAGGCAGGAAGCCGTTCGGGCTACACCTTC. Its translation: CASTTPPQAGSRSGYTF.

The chain is built from TRBV28 and TRBJ2-1; 10 bases match TRBD2. This CDR3 region has 17 residues. CDR1 and CDR2 (germline): MDHEN, SYDVKM. V shed 5 bases, J shed 10 bases, and the junction held 17 bases outside the gene matches. The CDR3 DNA reads as TGTGCCAGCAGTCCCCGACTAGCGGGTGCTTACACAATGGAGCAGTTCTTC. Its protein is CASSPRLAGAYTMEQFF.

The J gene is TRBJ1-2, the V gene TRBV18, with TRBD1 identical over 7 bases. Germline-derived CDR1 and CDR2 are KGHSH and LQKENI. The CDR3 is made up of 16 amino acids. V shed 3 bases, J shed 7 bases, and the junction held 14 bases outside the gene matches. This CDR3 reads CASSPRDSVEVGGYTF. CDR3 in DNA: TGTGCCAGCTCACCTCGGGACAGCGTGGAGGTGGGTGGCTACACCTTC.

This clone appeared a single time. The chain combines TRBV5-6 with TRBJ1-2, with 9 bases aligning to TRBD1. Germline loops: CDR1 SGHDT, CDR2 YYEEEE. Trimming cost V 4 bases and J 4 bases; bases outside gene matches: 14. The CDR3 runs to 17 residues. The CDR3 sequence: CASSRSGQGFLTYGYTF. CDR3 DNA sequence: TGTGCCAGCAGCCGTTCGGGACAGGGATTCTTAACCTATGGCTACACCTTC.

This rearrangement joins TRBV28 to TRBJ1-5; the D gene is possibly TRBD1 (6 bases). The CDR3 totals 14 residues. CDR1 and CDR2 from the germline V gene are MDHEN and SYDVKM. Trimming took 6 bases from V and 6 from J, leaving 15 bases between them. The CDR3 DNA sequence: TGTGCCAGCAGCATGGGCAGGGGTGGTCAGCCCCAGCATTTT. This encodes CASSMGRGGQPQHF.

CDR3: CASSLAASGDLYNEQFF. As DNA, the CDR3 is TGTGCCAGCAGCTTGGCCGCTAGCGGGGACCTGTACAATGAGCAGTTCTTC. J is TRBJ2-1 and V is TRBV5-4; TRBD2 aligns across 9 bases. There are 17 residues in the CDR3. With V trimmed by 0 bases and J by 4 bases, 8 bases remained unmatched. CDR1 and CDR2 (germline): SGHNT, YYREEE (reference sequence).

V is TRBV28 and J is TRBJ2-1; TRBD2 matches at 9 bases. This CDR3 has 18 residues. Germline values: CDR1 MDHEN, CDR2 SYDVKM. Unmatched junction bases numbered 13, after V lost 2 bases and J lost 5 bases. The DNA for the CDR3 is TGTGCCAGCAGTTTAGCCTGGTCGGCGGGAGGGACCCACAATGAGCAGTTCTTC. Translating gives CASSLAWSAGGTHNEQFF. Full variable domain (remainder filled in from reference TRBV28 and TRBJ2-1): DVKVTQSSRYLVKRTGEKVFLECVQDMDHENMFWYRQDPGLGLRLIYFSYDVKMKEKGDIPEGYSVSREKKERFSLILESASTNQTSMYLCASSLAWSAGGTHNEQFFGPGTRLTVL.

The chain is built from TRBV7-8 and TRBJ2-3; 8 bases are a match to TRBD2. CDR3 length: 17 amino acids. Per the germline V gene, CDR1 is SGHVS and CDR2 is FQNEAQ. Trimming removed 2 bases from V and 0 bases from J; junction bases left unmatched: 7. CDR3 in DNA: TGTGCCAGCAGCTTACTAGCGGGTAAATCTAGCACAGATACGCAGTATTTT. Amino acids: CASSLLAGKSSTDTQYF. Drawing the rest from reference TRBV7-8 and TRBJ2-3, the complete variable domain is GAGVSQSPRYKVAKRGQDVALRCDPISGHVSLFWYQQALGQGPEFLTYFQNEAQLDKSGLPSDRFFAERPEGSVSTLKIQRTQQEDSAVYLCASSLLAGKSSTDTQYFGPGTRLTVL.

The genes are TRBV18 and TRBJ2-3, with TRBD1 matching 7 bases. This CDR3 has 16 amino acids. The ends lost 6 bases at V and 0 bases at J; junction bases unmatched: 9. Germline values: CDR1 KGHSH, CDR2 LQKENI. The CDR3 DNA is TGTGCCAGCTCGCCCGGACAGGCTTCTAGCACAGATACGCAGTATTTT. It is translated as CASSPGQASSTDTQYF.

The J gene is TRBJ1-4, the V gene TRBV28, with D uncertain. The V and J ends lost 4 bases and 2 bases respectively, with 11 bases between them. CDR1 is MDHEN, CDR2 SYDVKM, per germline. The CDR3 runs 15 residues. The CDR3 coding sequence is TGTGCCAGCAGTTATCCGGGTGGTACTAATGAAAAACTGTTTTTT. This encodes CASSYPGGTNEKLFF.

The V and J genes are TRBV7-9 and TRBJ2-5, with a possible D match to TRBD1 (5 bases). With 7 bases removed from V and 3 bases from J, the gap between germline ends came to 15 bases. This CDR3 is 14 amino acids long. Germline V CDR1 and CDR2: SEHNR, FQNEAQ (reference sequence). The CDR3, as DNA: TGTGCCAGCACCCGGCTAGGGGCAGAAGAGACCCAGTACTTC. This codes for CASTRLGAEETQYF. Drawing the rest from reference TRBV7-9 and TRBJ2-5, the complete variable domain is DTGVSQNPRHKITKRGQNVTFRCDPISEHNRLYWYRQTLGQGPEFLTYFQNEAQLEKSRLLSDRFSAERPKGSFSTLEIQRTEQGDSAMYLCASTRLGAEETQYFGPGTRLLVL.

The chain joins TRBV19 to TRBJ2-2; D possibly corresponds to TRBD2 (5 bases). The CDR3 runs 16 residues. Deletions cut 6 bases from V and 2 bases from J, with 16 bases between. CDR1 LNHDA and CDR2 SQIVND come from the germline V gene (reference sequence). The CDR3 coding sequence is TGTGCCAGTAGGGGAACGACCGGGATCAACACCGGGGAGCTGTTTTTT. It specifies CASRGTTGINTGELFF.

The chain recombines TRBV5-1 with TRBJ2-1; D perhaps matches TRBD2 (6 bases). Germline V gene lookup returns CDR1 SGHRS and CDR2 YFSETQ. V lost 0 bases, J lost 7 bases, and 14 bases lay in between. The CDR3 spans 15 residues. DNA of the CDR3: TGCGCCAGCAGCTTGGTAACTAGGCGGGGAAATGAGCAGTTCTTC. Protein sequence: CASSLVTRRGNEQFF.

The chain is built from TRBV27 and TRBJ2-6; no clear D gene. V lost 5 bases, J lost 0 bases, and 5 bases lay in between. Germline loops: CDR1 MNHEY, CDR2 SMNVEV (reference sequence). The CDR3 is 14 residues long. As DNA, the CDR3 is TGTGCCAGCAGTCCTAGCTCTGGGGCCAACGTCCTGACTTTC. Amino acids: CASSPSSGANVLTF.

CDR3 coding DNA: TGTGCCAGCAGGACGAGGTCACCCACCTACGAGCAGTACTTC. As protein: CASRTRSPTYEQYF. The V call is TRBV6-5, the J call TRBJ2-7, with D unresolved. CDR3 length equals 14 residues. The ends were cut back, 6 bases at V and 2 bases at J, with 14 bases in the middle. Germline CDR1 reads MNHEY; CDR2 reads SVGAGI.

The chain is built from TRBV6-1 and TRBJ1-1; a possible D gene is TRBD1 (5 bases). Germline loops: CDR1 MNHNS, CDR2 SASEGT. The CDR3 contains 15 residues. V lost 3 bases and J 0 bases, leaving 11 bases between the germline ends. The CDR3 DNA reads as TGTGCCAGCAGTGATTCAGGGCTGCTGAACACTGAAGCTTTCTTT. Protein product: CASSDSGLLNTEAFF.

This chain joins TRBV28 and TRBJ1-5, with D possibly matching TRBD1 (5 bases). Germline V gene lookup returns CDR1 MDHEN and CDR2 SYDVKM. The V gene lost 11 bases and the J gene lost 0 bases, with 11 bases spanning the gap. The CDR3 sequence is 13 residues long. The CDR3 region has the DNA TGTGCCCATGGGGGGTATAGCAATCAGCCCCAGCATTTT. This encodes CAHGGYSNQPQHF.

V is TRBV29-1 and J is TRBJ2-7, with 11 bases identical to TRBD1. V was clipped by 5 bases and J by 7 bases; unmatched bases: 4. The CDR3 extends over 12 amino acids. Germline V lookup: CDR1 SQVTM, CDR2 ANQGSEA. CDR3 region: CSVRTGGEEQYF. CDR3 bases: TGCAGCGTTCGGACAGGGGGCGAAGAGCAGTACTTC.

This sequence joins TRBV3-1 (or the pseudogene TRBV3-2) and TRBJ2-1; D remains unclear. CDR1 LGHDT and CDR2 YNNKEL come from the germline V gene (reference sequence). V lost 1 base, J lost 2 bases, and 12 bases lay in between. This CDR3 spans 16 amino acids. The CDR3 loop reads CASSQAVRQAYNEQFF. The CDR3 DNA sequence: TGTGCCAGCAGCCAAGCGGTCCGGCAGGCCTACAATGAGCAGTTCTTC.

The chain couples TRBV19 to TRBJ2-3; 16 bases are a match to TRBD2. V was clipped by 3 bases and J by 2 bases; unmatched bases: 11. The CDR3 covers 20 residues. Germline lookup yields CDR1 LNHDA and CDR2 SQIVND (reference sequence). Here the CDR3 DNA reads TGTGCCAGTAGTATTCAGGGACTAGCGGGAGGGCCGGGATACACAGATACGCAGTATTTT. Its translation is CASSIQGLAGGPGYTDTQYF.

The rearrangement joins TRBV24-1 to TRBJ2-1; TRBD2 matches 11 bases. Germline V gene data show CDR1 as KGHDR and CDR2 as SFDVKD. CDR3 length equals 15 residues. The J segment lost 12 bases and the V segment lost 2 bases, leaving 8 bases of the junction unmatched. The CDR3 coding sequence is TGTGCCACCAGTGATTCAGGACTAGCGGGTACTTCGCAGTTCTTC. Residues: CATSDSGLAGTSQFF.

This clone has more than one count but fewer than ten. The chain links TRBV13 to TRBJ2-7, with TRBD2 matching 9 bases. This CDR3 comprises 16 residues. V shed 0 bases and J 0 bases; nucleotides not matched to a gene: 3. Germline CDR1 reads PRHDT; CDR2 reads FYEKMQ (reference sequence). The CDR3 is CASSLGGGRASYEQYF. CDR3 coding DNA: TGTGCCAGCAGCTTAGGGGGCGGGAGGGCCTCCTACGAGCAGTACTTC.

The V gene is TRBV29-1, the J gene TRBJ2-5; weak D call: TRBD2 (6 bases). Germline lookup yields CDR1 SQVTM and CDR2 ANQGSEA. V lost 5 bases and J lost 2, with 15 bases in between. The CDR3 runs 14 residues. The CDR3 spells CSVRLAGNQETQYF. CDR3 sequence (DNA): TGCAGCGTTCGACTCGCGGGGAATCAAGAGACCCAGTACTTC.

The gene calls are TRBV5-6 and TRBJ2-7; TRBD1 agrees at 8 bases. V trimming: 4 bases; J trimming: 4 bases; junction bases outside the gene matches: 4. Germline V gene sequence: CDR1 SGHDT, CDR2 YYEEEE. The CDR3 consists of 13 residues. The CDR3 loop is CASSRQGRYEQYF. As DNA, the CDR3 is TGTGCCAGCAGCAGACAGGGGCGGTACGAGCAGTACTTC.

In this sample, this clone turned up a few times. This sequence joins TRBV19 and TRBJ1-3, with D possibly matching TRBD1 (6 bases). The germline V and J ends were trimmed by 7 bases and 4 bases, with 20 bases remaining between them. The germline V gene has CDR1 LNHDA and CDR2 SQIVND (reference sequence). The CDR3 sequence is 16 residues long. The DNA of the CDR3 is TGTGCCAGTACCCGAACTACAGGGTTCTGGGGAAACACCATATATTTT. Protein product: CASTRTTGFWGNTIYF.